What follows are 21 T cell receptor beta chains derived from one specimen sequenced in a study of blood T cell repertoires in COVID-19. Clones were read by immunoSEQ multiplex PCR, and TCRdb kept only the in-frame ones, dropping some. The sample includes 150,000 to 200,000 clones, about 80% of them seen just once. Material for sequencing was PBMCs or T cells enriched from blood (not recorded which). Receptors originate from a man in his sixties who had been exposed to COVID-19.

CDR3 residues: CASSVAPSEDTQYF. The CDR3 DNA is TGTGCCAGCAGCGTCGCCCCCTCGGAGGATACGCAGTATTTT. J is TRBJ2-3 and V is TRBV11-3; D is unresolved. The CDR3 extends over 14 amino acids. Trimming removed 5 bases at V and 6 bases at J, with 15 bases between. Germline CDR1 SGHNT, CDR2 YENEEA.

V usage is TRBV5-6 and J usage is TRBJ1-1, with no clear D. V shed 4 bases and J shed 0 bases, with 10 bases lying between them. Looked up from germline, CDR1 is SGHDT and CDR2 is YYEEEE. This CDR3 is built from 14 residues. CDR3 sequence: CASSATIMNTEAFF. The DNA of the CDR3 is TGTGCCAGCAGCGCAACAATCATGAACACTGAAGCTTTCTTT.

This chain joins TRBV7-9 and TRBJ1-3; D gene uncertain. This CDR3 region has 11 residues. Germline-derived CDR1 and CDR2 are SEHNR and FQNEAQ (reference sequence). V lost 10 bases and J 4 bases, leaving 8 bases between the germline ends. DNA for the CDR3: TGTGCCAACCTAGAAGGAAACACCATATATTTT. Amino acid sequence: CANLEGNTIYF.

V is TRBV6-2 or TRBV6-3 and J is TRBJ2-7, with D hard to call. The CDR3 sequence is 12 residues long. The germline V gene has CDR1 MNHEY and CDR2 SVGEGT. The germline V and J ends were trimmed by 0 bases and 11 bases, with 11 bases remaining between them. The DNA of the CDR3 is TGTGCCAGCAGTTACTCGATCACTGAGGAGTACTTC. This encodes CASSYSITEEYF.

The rearrangement links TRBV7-8 to TRBJ2-3; 7 nucleotides line up with TRBD1. The CDR3 covers 15 residues. Germline values: CDR1 SGHVS, CDR2 FQNEAQ. With 5 bases clipped from V and 2 bases from J, the junction kept 7 bases outside the gene matches. CDR3 region: CASSARDSYTDTQYF. The CDR3 DNA is TGTGCCAGCAGCGCCCGGGACAGCTACACAGATACGCAGTATTTT.

The V and J genes are TRBV30 and TRBJ1-1; D ambiguous. Trimming cost V 0 bases and J 0 bases, with 11 bases left between them. The CDR3 is made up of 15 amino acids. CDR1 is GTSNPN and CDR2 is SVGIG in the germline V gene (reference sequence). CDR3 residues: CAWSVGNLMNTEAFF. The CDR3 DNA sequence: TGTGCCTGGAGTGTGGGCAATCTCATGAACACTGAAGCTTTCTTT.

The rearrangement links TRBV5-1 to TRBJ2-7, with no clear D. Trimming stripped 5 bases from V and 2 bases from J, with 14 bases between. Per germline, CDR1 SGHRS and CDR2 YFSETQ. CDR3 length equals 14 residues. The CDR3 nucleotides are TGCGCCAGCAGGTCTACGTTTGAACCCTACGAGCAGTACTTC. Amino acids: CASRSTFEPYEQYF.

The J gene is TRBJ2-7, the V gene TRBV6-6; 11 bases match TRBD2. From germline, CDR1 is MNHNY and CDR2 SVGAGI (reference sequence). V gave up 6 bases and J gave up 8 bases; unmatched junction bases: 15. This CDR3 is 16 amino acids long. Here the CDR3 DNA reads TGTGCCAGCAGCGATACTAGCGGGAGTCACTATGGGCAGCAGTACTTC. This translates into CASSDTSGSHYGQQYF.

V gene TRBV5-1 combines with J gene TRBJ2-3, with a tentative D call TRBD2 (6 bases). This CDR3 has 16 amino acids. CDR1 and CDR2 (germline): SGHRS, YFSETQ. V shed 2 bases and J shed 2 bases, with 15 bases lying between them. The CDR3 DNA reads as TGCGCCAGCAGCTTAGGGATAGCGGCAATCACAGATACGCAGTATTTT. Amino acid sequence: CASSLGIAAITDTQYF.

V gene TRBV27 combines with J gene TRBJ1-5, with 7 positions matching TRBD1. The CDR3 extends over 14 amino acids. CDR1 MNHEY and CDR2 SMNVEV come from the germline V gene (reference sequence). V gave up 3 bases and J gave up 4 bases; unmatched junction bases: 3. CDR3 DNA: TGTGCCAGCAGTTTGGGACAGCCGAATCAGCCCCAGCATTTT. Amino acid sequence: CASSLGQPNQPQHF.

This chain's CDR3 is CASSSRTGAGEQFF. Written as DNA, the CDR3 is TGTGCCAGCAGTTCCCGCACAGGGGCGGGTGAGCAGTTCTTC. The rearrangement joins TRBV6-6 to TRBJ2-1; 7 bases are shared with TRBD1. Germline CDR1 is MNHNY and CDR2 is SVGAGI (reference sequence). Trimming took 4 bases from V and 9 from J; bases not matched to a gene: 9. The CDR3 spans 14 residues.

This clone has more than one count but fewer than ten. The CDR3 nucleotides read TGTGCCAGCAGTGACGGACAGGGCGCGAACACCGGGGAGCTGTTTTTT. Translating it yields CASSDGQGANTGELFF. The chain carries TRBV6-4 and TRBJ2-2; 8 bases are a match to TRBD1. Trimming removed 2 bases from V and 0 bases from J; junction bases left unmatched: 2. CDR1 is MRHNA and CDR2 is SNTAGT in the germline V gene. CDR3 length: 16 amino acids.

The chain employs TRBV9 and TRBJ2-7, with 9 bases aligning to TRBD2. The CDR3 is 18 residues long. J gave up 5 bases and V 3 bases, and 18 bases lay outside the gene matches. Germline lookup yields CDR1 SGDLS and CDR2 YYNGEE. CDR3 nucleotide sequence: TGTGCCAGCAGCGGCGGGACAGTTTTGCTAGCGGGATCTAACGAGCAGTACTTC. This codes for CASSGGTVLLAGSNEQYF. Full variable domain (missing parts from reference TRBV9 and TRBJ2-7): DSGVTQTPKHLITATGQRVTLRCSPRSGDLSVYWYQQSLDQGLQFLIQYYNGEERAKGNILERFSAQQFPDLHSELNLSSLELGDSALYFCASSGGTVLLAGSNEQYFGPGTRLTVT.

J is TRBJ1-2 and V is TRBV4-3; 10 positions agree with TRBD1. Germline V lookup: CDR1 LGHNA, CDR2 YSLEER. Losses at the gene ends were 4 bases for V and 5 bases for J; bases not matched to a gene: 7. The CDR3 has 15 residues. This CDR3 is CASSRDRGVGYGYTF. The DNA for the CDR3 is TGCGCCAGCAGCCGGGACAGGGGAGTAGGGTATGGCTACACCTTC.

The chain combines TRBV9 with TRBJ1-6; 7 bases map to TRBD1. Germline CDR1 and CDR2: SGDLS and YYNGEE. This CDR3 has 15 amino acids. V dropped 3 bases and J dropped 4; count of bases not matched to a gene: 4. Here the CDR3 DNA reads TGTGCCAGCAGCGCACCGACAGGGTATAATTCACCCCTCCACTTT. Protein: CASSAPTGYNSPLHF.

This clone came up once. The chain uses TRBV5-5 and TRBJ2-1; possibly TRBD1 for D (6 bases). The CDR3 totals 14 residues. Germline CDR1 is SGHKS and CDR2 is YYEKEE (reference sequence). Trimming took 6 bases from V and 4 from J, leaving 14 bases between them. CDR3 DNA sequence: TGTGCCAGCAAACAGGGTTACGCTTACAATGAGCAGTTCTTC. Translation: CASKQGYAYNEQFF.

The gene calls are TRBV30 and TRBJ2-3; 9 positions match TRBD2. The CDR3 sequence is 12 residues long. CDR1 and CDR2 from the germline V gene are GTSNPN and SVGIG (reference sequence). The trim removed 5 bases at V and 6 bases at J, leaving 3 bases unmatched. CDR3 nucleotide sequence: TGTGCCTGGGGGACTAGCTGGGATACGCAGTATTTT. Its translation is CAWGTSWDTQYF.

The genes are TRBV7-7 and TRBJ2-6; a weak D match, TRBD1 (5 bases). The CDR3 totals 20 residues. Trimming shortened V by 2 bases and J by 2 bases, and 22 bases separated the two germline ends. The germline CDR1 and CDR2 sequences are SSHAT and FNYEAQ (reference sequence). The CDR3 region is CASSLRGAAPPGTGANVLTF. The CDR3 coding sequence is TGTGCCAGCAGCTTAAGGGGTGCAGCCCCACCGGGTACTGGGGCCAACGTCCTGACTTTC.

This chain connects TRBV7-2 to TRBJ2-5; 7 bases are shared with TRBD2. The germline V gene encodes CDR1 SGHTA and CDR2 FQGNSA. The CDR3 totals 15 residues. After removal of 4 bases from V and 6 bases from J, the junction contained 11 bases not matched to a gene. The CDR3 loop reads CASSSLGRIGQTQYF. DNA for the CDR3: TGTGCCAGCAGCTCCCTCGGGAGGATAGGGCAGACCCAGTACTTC. Supplemented by reference TRBV7-2 and TRBJ2-5, the full variable domain reads GAGVSQSPSNKVTEKGKDVELRCDPISGHTALYWYRQSLGQGLEFLIYFQGNSAPDKSGLPSDRFSAERTGGSVSTLTIQRTQQEDSAVYLCASSSLGRIGQTQYFGPGTRLLVL.

The CDR3 reads CASSGLDFYGYTF. CDR3 DNA: TGCGCCAGCAGCGGATTGGACTTCTATGGCTACACCTTC. V and J are TRBV5-1 and TRBJ1-2; D remains ambiguous. With 4 bases removed from V and 4 bases from J, the gap between germline ends came to 11 bases. The CDR3 loop spans 13 amino acids. Germline V gene lookup returns CDR1 SGHRS and CDR2 YFSETQ.

The chain employs TRBV19 and TRBJ1-6; D uncertain. Germline-derived CDR1 and CDR2 are LNHDA and SQIVND (reference sequence). The CDR3 covers 12 residues. Trimming cost V 7 bases and J 5 bases, with 6 bases left between them. CDR3: CASTGNNSPLHF. CDR3 nucleotide sequence: TGTGCCAGTACGGGTAATAATTCACCCCTCCACTTT.